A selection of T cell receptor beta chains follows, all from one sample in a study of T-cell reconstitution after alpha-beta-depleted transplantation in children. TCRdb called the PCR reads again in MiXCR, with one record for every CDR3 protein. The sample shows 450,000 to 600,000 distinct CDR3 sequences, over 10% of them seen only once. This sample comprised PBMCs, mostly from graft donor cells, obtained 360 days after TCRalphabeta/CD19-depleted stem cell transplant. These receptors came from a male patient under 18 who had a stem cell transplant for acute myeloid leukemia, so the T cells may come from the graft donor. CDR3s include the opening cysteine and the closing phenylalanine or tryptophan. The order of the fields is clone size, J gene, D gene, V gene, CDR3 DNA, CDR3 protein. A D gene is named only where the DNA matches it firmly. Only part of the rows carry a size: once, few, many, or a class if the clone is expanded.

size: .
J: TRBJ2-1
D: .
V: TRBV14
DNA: TGTGCCAGCAGCCAAGATATGGCTACGTACAATGAGCAGTTCTTC
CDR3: CASSQDMATYNEQFF

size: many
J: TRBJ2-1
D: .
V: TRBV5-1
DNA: TGCGCCAGCAGCCCACAGGGCTTTAACAATGAGCAGTTCTTC
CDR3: CASSPQGFNNEQFF

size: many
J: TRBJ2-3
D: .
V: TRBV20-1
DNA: TGCAGTGCTACCCAGGCAGATACGCAGTATTTT
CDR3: CSATQADTQYF

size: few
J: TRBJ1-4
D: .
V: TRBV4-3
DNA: TGCGCCAGCAGCCCAAGGCCCGCTGGCCCAACTAATGAAAAACTGTTTTTT
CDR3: CASSPRPAGPTNEKLFF

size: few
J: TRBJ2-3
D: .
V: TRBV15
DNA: TGTGCCACCAGCAGAAACCATACGCAGTATTTT
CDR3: CATSRNHTQYF

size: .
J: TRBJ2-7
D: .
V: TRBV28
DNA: TGTGCCAGCAGTCCGGACCCGGACGAGCAGTACTTC
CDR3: CASSPDPDEQYF

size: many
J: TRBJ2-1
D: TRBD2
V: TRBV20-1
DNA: TGCAGTGCTAGAGTCCTCCGACTAGCGGGTTCCTACAATGAGCAGTTCTTC
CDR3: CSARVLRLAGSYNEQFF

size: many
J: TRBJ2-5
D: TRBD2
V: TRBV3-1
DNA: TGTGCCAGCAGCCAAGAAAGGGGACTAGCGGGGATCCAAGAGACCCAGTACTTC
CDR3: CASSQERGLAGIQETQYF

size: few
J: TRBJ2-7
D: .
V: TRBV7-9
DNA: TGTGCCAGCAGCCCAGGGGTTTACTACGAGCAGTACTTC
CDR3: CASSPGVYYEQYF

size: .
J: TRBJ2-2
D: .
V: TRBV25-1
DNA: TGTGCCAGCTTAGGAGCGAACACCGGGGAGCTGTTTTTT
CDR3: CASLGANTGELFF

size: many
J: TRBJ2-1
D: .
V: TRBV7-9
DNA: TGTGCCAGCAGCTTAGATTTCGACAGGAGCTACAATGAGCAGTTCTTC
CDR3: CASSLDFDRSYNEQFF

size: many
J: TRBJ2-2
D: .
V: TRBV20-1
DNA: TGCAGTGCCATGCGCGGGACGAACACCGGGGAGCTGTTTTTT
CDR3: CSAMRGTNTGELFF

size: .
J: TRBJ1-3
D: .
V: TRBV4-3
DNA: TGCGCCAGCAGCCAAGATAGAGAATCTGGAAACACCATATATTTT
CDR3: CASSQDRESGNTIYF

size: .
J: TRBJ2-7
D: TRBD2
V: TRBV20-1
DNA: TGCAGTGCTAGATCAGCGGGAGTCTACGAGCAGTACTTC
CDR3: CSARSAGVYEQYF

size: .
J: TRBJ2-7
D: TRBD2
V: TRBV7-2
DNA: TGTGCCAGCAGCCCTCGGGCTAGCGGGAGGCCCTTC
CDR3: CASSPRASGRPF

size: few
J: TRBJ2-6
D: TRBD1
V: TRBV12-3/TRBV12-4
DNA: TGTGCCAGCAGCCCGGGACAGCACCAGCCCTCTGGGGCCAACGTCCTGACTTTC
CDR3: CASSPGQHQPSGANVLTF

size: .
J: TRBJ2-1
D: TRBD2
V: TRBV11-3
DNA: TGTGCCAGCAGCTTAGGGGGAGGGCCCTATGAGCAGTTCTTC
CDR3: CASSLGGGPYEQFF

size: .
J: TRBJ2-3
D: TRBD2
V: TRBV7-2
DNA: TGTGCCAGCCTGGGGGGAGCGGGAGGGCGGGTTACAGATACGCAGTATTTT
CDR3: CASLGGAGGRVTDTQYF

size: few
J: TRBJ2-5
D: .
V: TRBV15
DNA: TGTGCCACCAGCAGAGATCCAGGACCTCAAGAGACCCAGTACTTC
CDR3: CATSRDPGPQETQYF

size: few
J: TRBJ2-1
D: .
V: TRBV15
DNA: TGTGCCACCAGCAGAGATGTCGGGGGGCAGTTCTTC
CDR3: CATSRDVGGQFF

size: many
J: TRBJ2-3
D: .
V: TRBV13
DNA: TGTGCCAGTATCCAGATGGGCACAGATACGCAGTATTTT
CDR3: CASIQMGTDTQYF

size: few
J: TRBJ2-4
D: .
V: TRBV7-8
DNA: TGTGCCAGCAGCTCCGCCTTCGGGGGCATTCAGTACTTC
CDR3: CASSSAFGGIQYF

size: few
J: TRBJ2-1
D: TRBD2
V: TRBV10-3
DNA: TGTGCCATCAGCGCGAATAGCGGGAGTTGGGATGGTGAGCAGTTCTTC
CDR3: CAISANSGSWDGEQFF

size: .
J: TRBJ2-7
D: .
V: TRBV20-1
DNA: TGCAGTGCTAGACTTCGTATCCGACGGGGCAGCTCCTACGAGCAGTACTTC
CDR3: CSARLRIRRGSSYEQYF

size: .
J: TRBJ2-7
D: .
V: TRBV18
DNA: TGTGCCAGCTCACCAATAGTTTTGGTCGAGCAGTACTTC
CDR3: CASSPIVLVEQYF

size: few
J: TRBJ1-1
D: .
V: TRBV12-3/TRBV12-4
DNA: TGTGCCAGCAGTTTACTTACAGAGGCTGAAGCTTTCTTT
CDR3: CASSLLTEAEAFF

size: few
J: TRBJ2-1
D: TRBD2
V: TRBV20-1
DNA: TGCAGTGCCGACGGGACTAGCGGCGGCAATGAGCAGTTCTTC
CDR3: CSADGTSGGNEQFF

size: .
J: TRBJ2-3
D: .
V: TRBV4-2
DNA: TGTGCCAGCAGCCAAGATCCCGGGGGGCACGGAGATACGCAGTATTTT
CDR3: CASSQDPGGHGDTQYF

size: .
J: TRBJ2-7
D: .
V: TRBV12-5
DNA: TGTGCTAGTGCCCCCGGACGGAACTCCTACGAGCAGTACTTC
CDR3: CASAPGRNSYEQYF

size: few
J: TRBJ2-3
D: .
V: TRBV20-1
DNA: TGCAGTGCCCCAGATAGCGTCGAATCTACAGATACGCAGTATTTT
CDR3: CSAPDSVESTDTQYF

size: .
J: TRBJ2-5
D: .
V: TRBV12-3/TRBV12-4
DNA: TGTGCCAGCAATAGACCGGGAAAAGAGACCCAGTACTTC
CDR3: CASNRPGKETQYF

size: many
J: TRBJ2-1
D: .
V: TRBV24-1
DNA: TGTGCCACCAGTGAGGGACAACAGGGTGTCTATGAGCAGTTCTTC
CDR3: CATSEGQQGVYEQFF

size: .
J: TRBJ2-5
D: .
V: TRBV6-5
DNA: TGTGCCAGTTGGGGGACCCAGTACTTC
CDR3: CASWGTQYF

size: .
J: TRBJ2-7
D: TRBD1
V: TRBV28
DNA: TGTGCCAGCAGTTTTGGAGACAGGGGAGGAAAAAACGAGCAGTACTTC
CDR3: CASSFGDRGGKNEQYF

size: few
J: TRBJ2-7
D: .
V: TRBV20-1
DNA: TGCAGTGCTAGAGATCAAGCCCCCCGGTCGAAGCCCTTCTACGAGCAGTACTTC
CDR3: CSARDQAPRSKPFYEQYF

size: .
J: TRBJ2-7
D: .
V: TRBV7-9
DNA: TGTGCCAGCAGCTTAGCTCAGGAACCCTACGAGCAGTACTTC
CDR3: CASSLAQEPYEQYF

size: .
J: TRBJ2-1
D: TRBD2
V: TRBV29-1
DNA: TGCAGCGCCCCCCCAGCGGGAGGCCGGTACAATGAGCAGTTCTTC
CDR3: CSAPPAGGRYNEQFF

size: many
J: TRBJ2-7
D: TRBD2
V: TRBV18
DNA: TGTGCCAGCTCACCTCTGGGACTAGCGGGAGAGCCCGAGCAGTACTTC
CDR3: CASSPLGLAGEPEQYF

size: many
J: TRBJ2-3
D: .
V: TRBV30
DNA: TGTGCCTGGACCGGACCTAACACAGATACGCAGTATTTT
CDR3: CAWTGPNTDTQYF

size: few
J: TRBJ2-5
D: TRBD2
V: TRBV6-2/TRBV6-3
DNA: TGTGCCAGCAGTTTTACGGGGACTAGCGGGAGCGCAGTGACCCAGTACTTC
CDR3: CASSFTGTSGSAVTQYF

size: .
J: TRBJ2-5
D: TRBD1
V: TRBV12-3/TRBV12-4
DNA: TGTGCCAGCAGTCCTGCCGGGACAGGGGGAGAGACCCAGTACTTC
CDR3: CASSPAGTGGETQYF

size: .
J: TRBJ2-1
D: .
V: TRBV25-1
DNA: TGTGCCAGCAGTGTGAGGACTCAAGAAATCCGGAATGAGCAGTTCTTC
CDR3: CASSVRTQEIRNEQFF

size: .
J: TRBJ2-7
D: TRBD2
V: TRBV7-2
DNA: TGTGCCAGCAGCGTCCCGAACGGGAGGGGGACTAGCGGGTCGGGGAGCTCCTACGAGCAGTACTTC
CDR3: CASSVPNGRGTSGSGSSYEQYF

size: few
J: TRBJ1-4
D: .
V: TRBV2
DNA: TGTGCCAGCACCCTCGACAGGACGGTAGCTAATGAAAAACTGTTTTTT
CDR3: CASTLDRTVANEKLFF

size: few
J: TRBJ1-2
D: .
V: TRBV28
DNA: TGTGCCAGCACCGTTTGGGGAATTTCACAGGGATATGGCTACACCTTC
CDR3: CASTVWGISQGYGYTF

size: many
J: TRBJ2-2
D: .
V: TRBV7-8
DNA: TGTGCCAGCAGCCCTTTCCCGATCCGGGGCTCAAAGACCGGGGAGCTGTTTTTT
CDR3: CASSPFPIRGSKTGELFF

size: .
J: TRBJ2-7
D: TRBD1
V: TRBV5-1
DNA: TGCGCCAGCGCCGGGACAGGGGAGGCGGCCTACGACCAGTACTTC
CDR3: CASAGTGEAAYDQYF

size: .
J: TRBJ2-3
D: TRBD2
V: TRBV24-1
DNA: TGTGCCACCAGTGATCCTAGCGGGGGGCAGGGTACGCAGTATTTT
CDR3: CATSDPSGGQGTQYF

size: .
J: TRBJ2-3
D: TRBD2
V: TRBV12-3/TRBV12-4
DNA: TGTGCCAGCAGGGCGGGGGTACGAACAGATACGCAGTATTTT
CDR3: CASRAGVRTDTQYF

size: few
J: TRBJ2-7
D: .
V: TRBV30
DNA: TGTGCCTGGGGTACTTCCTACGAGCAGTACTTC
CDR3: CAWGTSYEQYF

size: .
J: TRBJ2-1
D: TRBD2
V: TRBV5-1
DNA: TGCGCCAGCATGACTAGCGGAGAGGCTGAGCAGTTCTTC
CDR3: CASMTSGEAEQFF

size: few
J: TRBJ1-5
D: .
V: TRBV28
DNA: TGTGCCACAGGGGTCCTCAATCAGCCCCAGCATTTT
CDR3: CATGVLNQPQHF

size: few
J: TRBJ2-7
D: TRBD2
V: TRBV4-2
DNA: TGTGCCAGCAGCCAAGAGGTAGCGGGAGCCCCGGGAGAGCAGTACTTC
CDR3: CASSQEVAGAPGEQYF

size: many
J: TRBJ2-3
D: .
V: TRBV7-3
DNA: TGTGCCAGCAGCCCACCCGGGACACCTCCTGCGCAGTATTTT
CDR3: CASSPPGTPPAQYF

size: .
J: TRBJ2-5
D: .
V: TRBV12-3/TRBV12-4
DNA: TGTGCCAGCAGTTCGGATCCGGGATCGAAAGAGACCCAGTACTTC
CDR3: CASSSDPGSKETQYF

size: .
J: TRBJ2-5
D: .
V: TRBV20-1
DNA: TGCAGTGCCCGCCCAGCAATAGAGACCCAGTACTTC
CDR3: CSARPAIETQYF

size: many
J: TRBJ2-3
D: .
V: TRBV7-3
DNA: TGTGCCAGCAGCTTAATGCCTAGCACAGATACGCAGTATTTT
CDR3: CASSLMPSTDTQYF

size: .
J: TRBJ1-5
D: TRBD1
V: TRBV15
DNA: TGTGCCACCAGCAGAGACCGGGACAGGGCGGGTCAGCCCCAGCATTTT
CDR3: CATSRDRDRAGQPQHF